A selection of T cell receptor beta chains follows, all from one sample in a study of blood T cell repertoires in COVID-19. This table comes from immunoSEQ multiplex PCR, and its TCRdb copy is limited to in-frame clones, with some not included. The sample contains 90,000 to 150,000 clones, approximately 85% of which appear only once. Sequencing was carried out using peripheral blood. The receptors come from a man at least 80 years old with acute or convalescent COVID-19. Each CDR3 is given with its conserved first and last residue. D genes are given only for firm matches. Clone size is shown for a subset of rows, as once, few, many or a class of expanded clone.

cdr3_aa: CASSFSAGSEQYF; cdr3_nt: TGTGCCAGCAGCTTCTCAGCCGGGTCCGAGCAGTACTTC; d_call: -; j_call: TRBJ2-7; clone_size: -; v_call: TRBV7-9
cdr3_aa: CASSQVEELAAKNIQYF; cdr3_nt: TGCGCCAGCAGTCAAGTGGAGGAGCTAGCGGCCAAAAACATTCAGTACTTC; d_call: -; j_call: TRBJ2-4; clone_size: -; v_call: TRBV23-1
cdr3_aa: CSVERENTGELFF; cdr3_nt: TGCAGCGTTGAACGGGAAAACACCGGGGAGCTGTTTTTT; d_call: -; j_call: TRBJ2-2; clone_size: once; v_call: TRBV29-1
cdr3_aa: CASSLGNRGGEGYTF; cdr3_nt: TGTGCCAGCAGTTTGGGCAACAGGGGTGGGGAGGGCTACACCTTC; d_call: TRBD1; j_call: TRBJ1-2; clone_size: -; v_call: TRBV28
cdr3_aa: CASSFQYNEQFF; cdr3_nt: TGTGCCAGCAGCTTCCAGTACAATGAGCAGTTCTTC; d_call: -; j_call: TRBJ2-1; clone_size: -; v_call: TRBV7-9
cdr3_aa: CASSPGGLAGGARGTGELFF; cdr3_nt: TGTGCCAGCAGCCCGGGGGGACTAGCGGGAGGGGCTCGAGGCACCGGGGAGCTGTTTTTT; d_call: TRBD2; j_call: TRBJ2-2; clone_size: few; v_call: TRBV3-1/TRBV3-2
cdr3_aa: CASSPKRTGNADTQYF; cdr3_nt: TGTGCCAGCAGCCCCAAAAGGACAGGGAACGCAGATACGCAGTATTTT; d_call: TRBD1; j_call: TRBJ2-3; clone_size: -; v_call: TRBV9
cdr3_aa: CASSHDRIQETQYF; cdr3_nt: TGTGCCAGCAGTCACGACAGGATACAAGAGACCCAGTACTTC; d_call: -; j_call: TRBJ2-5; clone_size: -; v_call: TRBV28
cdr3_aa: CASSRDRGHQPQHF; cdr3_nt: TGTGCCAGCAGCCGGGACAGGGGGCATCAGCCCCAGCATTTT; d_call: TRBD1; j_call: TRBJ1-5; clone_size: -; v_call: TRBV5-8
cdr3_aa: CASSFLAGEGSYHEQFF; cdr3_nt: TGTGCCAGCAGTTTCCTAGCGGGAGAAGGCAGCTACCATGAGCAGTTCTTC; d_call: TRBD2; j_call: TRBJ2-1; clone_size: -; v_call: TRBV28
cdr3_aa: CASSSPGQGTYEQYF; cdr3_nt: TGTGCCAGCAGTTCTCCGGGACAGGGAACCTACGAGCAGTACTTC; d_call: TRBD1; j_call: TRBJ2-7; clone_size: few; v_call: TRBV27
cdr3_aa: CASSLSSGWNRGRFEQYF; cdr3_nt: TGCGCCAGCAGCTTGAGTAGCGGGTGGAACAGGGGGCGCTTCGAGCAGTACTTC; d_call: TRBD1; j_call: TRBJ2-7; clone_size: -; v_call: TRBV5-1
cdr3_aa: CASSYQGSDYGYTF; cdr3_nt: TGTGCCAGCTCCTACCAGGGTTCGGACTATGGCTACACCTTC; d_call: -; j_call: TRBJ1-2; clone_size: -; v_call: TRBV18
cdr3_aa: CASKPRLGGGELFF; cdr3_nt: TGTGCCAGCAAGCCGCGACTGGGAGGCGGGGAGCTGTTTTTT; d_call: -; j_call: TRBJ2-2; clone_size: -; v_call: TRBV28
cdr3_aa: CASSLVGWSGSGGDTQYF; cdr3_nt: TGTGCCAGCAGCTTAGTGGGGTGGAGCGGGAGCGGTGGAGATACGCAGTATTTT; d_call: TRBD2; j_call: TRBJ2-3; clone_size: -; v_call: TRBV7-2
cdr3_aa: CASSQPTGMNTEAFF; cdr3_nt: TGTGCCAGCAGCCAACCGACAGGAATGAACACTGAAGCTTTCTTT; d_call: -; j_call: TRBJ1-1; clone_size: -; v_call: TRBV14
cdr3_aa: CASGLEPGQEQFF; cdr3_nt: TGTGCTAGTGGTTTAGAACCGGGACAGGAGCAGTTCTTC; d_call: TRBD1; j_call: TRBJ2-1; clone_size: -; v_call: TRBV12-5
cdr3_aa: CASSEGLEYSNQPQHF; cdr3_nt: TGTGCCAGCAGTGAAGGTCTAGAATATAGCAATCAGCCCCAGCATTTT; d_call: -; j_call: TRBJ1-5; clone_size: -; v_call: TRBV6-1
cdr3_aa: CASSLLGLADNEQFF; cdr3_nt: TGTGCCAGCAGCTTACTAGGGCTAGCGGACAATGAGCAGTTCTTC; d_call: TRBD2; j_call: TRBJ2-1; clone_size: -; v_call: TRBV7-3
cdr3_aa: CASSPPGQNTGELFF; cdr3_nt: TGCGCCAGCAGCCCGCCGGGACAGAACACCGGGGAGCTGTTTTTT; d_call: -; j_call: TRBJ2-2; clone_size: -; v_call: TRBV5-1
cdr3_aa: CATSGGQGFDNEQFF; cdr3_nt: TGTGCCACCAGTGGAGGACAGGGTTTCGACAATGAGCAGTTCTTC; d_call: TRBD1; j_call: TRBJ2-1; clone_size: -; v_call: TRBV24-1
cdr3_aa: CASSADRGRETQYF; cdr3_nt: TGTGCCAGCAGCGCGGACAGGGGCCGGGAGACCCAGTACTTC; d_call: TRBD1; j_call: TRBJ2-5; clone_size: -; v_call: TRBV7-2
cdr3_aa: CASSLVQGAYEQYF; cdr3_nt: TGTGCCAGCAGCTTGGTACAGGGGGCATACGAGCAGTACTTC; d_call: TRBD1; j_call: TRBJ2-7; clone_size: -; v_call: TRBV7-9
cdr3_aa: CASSPQGAGDQPQHF; cdr3_nt: TGTGCCAGCTCACCACAGGGGGCGGGCGATCAGCCCCAGCATTTT; d_call: TRBD1; j_call: TRBJ1-5; clone_size: -; v_call: TRBV18
cdr3_aa: CAISDGTRVGSPLHF; cdr3_nt: TGTGCCATCAGTGATGGAACTAGGGTGGGGTCACCCCTCCACTTT; d_call: -; j_call: TRBJ1-6; clone_size: -; v_call: TRBV10-3
cdr3_aa: CASQSGGGSNQPQHF; cdr3_nt: TGTGCCAGCCAATCAGGGGGCGGAAGCAATCAGCCCCAGCATTTT; d_call: TRBD1; j_call: TRBJ1-5; clone_size: -; v_call: TRBV18
cdr3_aa: CASSRGGKYQPQHF; cdr3_nt: TGTGCCAGCAGCCGAGGGGGAAAGTATCAGCCCCAGCATTTT; d_call: -; j_call: TRBJ1-5; clone_size: -; v_call: TRBV3-1/TRBV3-2
cdr3_aa: CASSEQTRDSYSNQPQHF; cdr3_nt: TGTGCCAGCAGTGAACAAACCAGGGATTCTTATAGCAATCAGCCCCAGCATTTT; d_call: -; j_call: TRBJ1-5; clone_size: once; v_call: TRBV6-1
cdr3_aa: CASRRTGGVYEQYF; cdr3_nt: TGCGCCAGCAGACGGACAGGGGGTGTTTACGAGCAGTACTTC; d_call: TRBD1; j_call: TRBJ2-7; clone_size: -; v_call: TRBV10-2
cdr3_aa: CASSSTPLHF; cdr3_nt: TGTGCCAGCAGTTCTACCCCCCTCCACTTT; d_call: -; j_call: TRBJ1-6; clone_size: -; v_call: TRBV12-3/TRBV12-4
cdr3_aa: CASSSQTSGWEQYF; cdr3_nt: TGTGCCAGCAGCTCGCAGACCTCAGGGTGGGAGCAGTACTTC; d_call: -; j_call: TRBJ2-7; clone_size: -; v_call: TRBV11-2
cdr3_aa: CASSEDPRWTRSSETQYF; cdr3_nt: TGTGCCAGCAGTGAGGACCCACGTTGGACTAGATCGAGCGAGACCCAGTACTTC; d_call: TRBD2; j_call: TRBJ2-5; clone_size: -; v_call: TRBV6-1
cdr3_aa: CASSAEEAAASKETQYF; cdr3_nt: TGTGCCAGCAGCGCGGAGGAGGCGGCCGCGTCGAAAGAGACCCAGTACTTC; d_call: -; j_call: TRBJ2-5; clone_size: -; v_call: TRBV21-1
cdr3_aa: CASSVHRGFNEKLFF; cdr3_nt: TGTGCCAGCAGCGTTCACAGGGGCTTTAATGAAAAACTGTTTTTT; d_call: TRBD1; j_call: TRBJ1-4; clone_size: -; v_call: TRBV9
cdr3_aa: CASSPDREYGYTF; cdr3_nt: TGTGCCAGCAGTCCCGACAGGGAATATGGCTACACCTTC; d_call: TRBD1; j_call: TRBJ1-2; clone_size: -; v_call: TRBV27
cdr3_aa: CASSPRDRGTNTEAFF; cdr3_nt: TGTGCCAGCAGCCCGAGGGACAGGGGTACGAACACTGAAGCTTTCTTT; d_call: TRBD1; j_call: TRBJ1-1; clone_size: -; v_call: TRBV3-1/TRBV3-2
cdr3_aa: CASRLGPGTDTQYF; cdr3_nt: TGTGCCAGCAGACTTGGCCCAGGTACAGATACGCAGTATTTT; d_call: -; j_call: TRBJ2-3; clone_size: -; v_call: TRBV27
cdr3_aa: CASSEDSSSGNTIYF; cdr3_nt: TGTGCCAGCAGCGAAGACAGCTCCTCTGGAAACACCATATATTTT; d_call: -; j_call: TRBJ1-3; clone_size: -; v_call: TRBV9
cdr3_aa: CASSYDRGTYNEQFF; cdr3_nt: TGTGCCAGCAGTTACGACAGGGGAACCTACAATGAGCAGTTCTTC; d_call: TRBD1; j_call: TRBJ2-1; clone_size: -; v_call: TRBV6-5
cdr3_aa: CASSRQQSYEQYF; cdr3_nt: TGTGCCAGCAGTCGACAACAGAGCTACGAGCAGTACTTC; d_call: -; j_call: TRBJ2-7; clone_size: once; v_call: TRBV27